This TCR beta chain originates from a study of blood T cell repertoires in COVID-19. Study-wide context: Sites across the United States, Italy and Spain contributed samples from acute and convalescent COVID-19. PBMCs, B-cell-depleted T cells, or T cells were the source of the cDNA or gDNA that made up the material.

This clone was detected a few times. Original analysis: Amplification from reference gene primers served as the basis for estimated nucleated cell counts. TCRdb's table, derived via immunoSEQ multiplex PCR, lists solely in-frame clones and lacks some. V, J and clone size are those of that table, while D and trimming were read from the DNA. This table holds about 140,000 clones, 80% found once. Material: peripheral blood. The TCR was taken from a man aged 65 to 85 who had recovered from COVID-19.

The chain's CDR3 is CAWGTAGEQFF. For the CDR3, the DNA is TGTGCCTGGGGAACAGCGGGTGAGCAGTTCTTC. This chain uses TRBV30 with TRBJ2-1, with D possibly being TRBD2 (6 bases). Trimming took 5 bases from V and 9 from J, leaving 11 bases between them. There are 11 residues in the CDR3. CDR1 GTSNPN and CDR2 SVGIG come from the germline V gene (reference sequence).